Here is one TCR beta chain with its context. The sample holds many counts of this clone. The target of this receptor is not known. The input lacks base qualities; no much larger clone sits a single base away. Participants in the prospective study were enrolled through a virtual design, were aged about 18 to 90 years, and lived in approximately 25 United States geographic areas. In the prospective study, participants were assigned to cohorts based on the clinical history participants reported in a screening survey and a study questionnaire. Each participant in the prospective study had whole blood, serum and a nasopharyngeal or oropharyngeal swab collected by mobile phlebotomists. Additional blood draws and questionnaires over an approximately two-month period could optionally be provided by prospective study participants. Blood samples from the prospective study were shipped frozen or at room temperature prior to DNA extraction.

Trimmed from V: 5 bases; trimmed from J: 1 base; junction bases lacking a gene match: 4. The cysteine opens and the phenylalanine closes a CDR3 of 16 amino acids. Solely the CDR3 DNA is kept, with 48 bases framed from the first base. Reading the germline V gene (reference sequence) gives CDR1 LNHDA and CDR2 SQIVND. These data belong to a study of blood T cell repertoires in COVID-19 (dated by TCRdb to about 2020). Broadly, across the study: ImmuneRACE Cohort 3 recovered participants were defined by two consecutive negative NP/OP PCR tests, healthcare professional clearance, or symptom resolution. HLA class I and class II types, where available, came from metadata supplied by the sample provider rather than from assay-based typing. The repertoires were released in a freely available public database intended as a resource for research on the immune response to SARS-CoV-2. Subjects who had been exposed to COVID-19, were actively infected with it, or had recovered from it provided the deeply sampled blood TCRbeta repertoires that made up the dataset. The prospective study material was composed of cDNA or gDNA derived from T cells, B-cell-depleted T cells, or PBMCs. Samples from collaborators originated in the United States, Italy and Spain and spanned both the acute and convalescent phases of COVID-19. Nearly every sample came with metadata listing a de-identified subject ID, COVID-19 status, age in years and sex. The samples were drawn from the first 160 participants of the ongoing ImmuneRACE study and from 1,254 subjects provided by 6 global collaborators. Summary of the overall study and its limitations: Clinical and demographic metadata were provided uncurated, with the amount varying by source and participant.

TCRbeta CDR3 regions were amplified from genomic DNA by means of the immunoSEQ Assay, a bias-controlled multiplex PCR. The study's processing was this. Nucleated cell counts per sample were estimated from amplification of reference gene primers within the assay. Sequence reads were collapsed and filtered to measure the absolute abundance of every unique TCRbeta CDR3 rearrangement. For each sample, productive Simpson clonality was calculated as the square root of Simpson's diversity index over productive rearrangements. TCRdb stores this immuneACCESS table with in-frame sequences only. Part of the clones is absent; in the studies checked, under half of the shortfall reflects unresolved V genes, and no reason is known for the rest. V, J and clone size derive from that table, while D and trimming were established from the DNA sequence. In all, the sample holds approximately 210,000 clones, and around 86% of those were seen once. The ten biggest clones cover roughly 7.2% of the sample.

This clonotype was sampled from a man under 40 in a cohort exposed to, infected with or recovered from COVID-19 (not recorded which). The sample taken for sequencing was PBMCs or T cells enriched from blood (not recorded which). The V and J segments used are TRBV19 and TRBJ2-1; TRBD2 matches 11 bases in the middle. The nucleotide sequence is given as TGTGCCAGTAGTCCCCTAGCGGGAGGATCCTACAATGAGCAGTTCTTC. Its protein is CASSPLAGGSYNEQFF.